This entry is about one TCR beta chain. The source of the sample is a study of HIV-infected patients and healthy controls. One entry per CDR3 protein results from TCRdb running MiXCR on the 5' RACE reads. Of tens of thousands of distinct CDR3 sequences in the sample, about 15% were seen once. The V gene end was trimmed by 5 bases and the J gene end by 4 bases; junction bases not matched to a gene: 4. This CDR3 has 13 residues. V is TRBV12-3 or TRBV12-4 and J is TRBJ1-2; 7 nucleotides align to TRBD1. What was sequenced was CD4+ T cells from blood. The sequence came from a human donor in good health. The chain's CDR3 is CASSGDSPYGYTF. CDR3 sequence (DNA): TGTGCCAGCAGTGGGGACAGCCCCTATGGCTACACCTTC.